This TCR beta chain was recovered during a study of blood T cell repertoires in COVID-19. About the study: T cells, B-cell-depleted T cells, or PBMCs supplied cDNA or gDNA.

The CDR3 runs to 19 residues. Germline V gene lookup returns CDR1 SGHRS and CDR2 YFSETQ. With 2 bases removed from V and 2 bases from J, the gap between germline ends came to 20 bases. Sequencing used immunoSEQ multiplex PCR; TCRdb keeps in-frame clones, though not all of them. The data show 150,000 to 180,000 clones, with roughly 71% seen just once and 3.7% held by the top ten. The clonotype comes from a woman older than 75 with acute or convalescent COVID-19. The gene calls are TRBV5-1 and TRBJ2-6, with D perhaps TRBD1 (6 bases). Sequencing was carried out using peripheral blood. The CDR3 DNA reads as TGCGCCAGCAGCTTTTTACGACAGGACTTTTTGCCTGGGGCCAACGTCCTGACTTTC. As protein: CASSFLRQDFLPGANVLTF.